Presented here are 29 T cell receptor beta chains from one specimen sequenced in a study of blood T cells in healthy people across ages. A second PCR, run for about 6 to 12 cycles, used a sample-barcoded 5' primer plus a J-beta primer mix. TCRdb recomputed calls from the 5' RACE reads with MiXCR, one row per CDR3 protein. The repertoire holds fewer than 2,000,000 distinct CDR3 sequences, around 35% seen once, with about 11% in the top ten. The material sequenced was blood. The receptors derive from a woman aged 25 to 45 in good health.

The CDR3 region has the DNA TGTGCCACCAGCAGAGCTAGCGGGGAATACAATGAGCAGTTCTTC. Protein product: CATSRASGEYNEQFF. V usage is TRBV15 and J usage is TRBJ2-1; 9 nucleotides align to TRBD2. V shed 1 base and J 4 bases; nucleotides not matched to a gene: 2. The germline V gene encodes CDR1 LNHNV and CDR2 YYDKDF (reference sequence). The CDR3 is 15 amino acids.

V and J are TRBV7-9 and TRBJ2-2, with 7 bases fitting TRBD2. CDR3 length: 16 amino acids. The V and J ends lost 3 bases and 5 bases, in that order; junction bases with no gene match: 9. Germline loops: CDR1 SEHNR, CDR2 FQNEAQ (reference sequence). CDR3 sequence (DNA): TGTGCCAGCAGCTTGGTACCAGCGGGGCTTACCGGGGAGCTGTTTTTT. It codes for CASSLVPAGLTGELFF.

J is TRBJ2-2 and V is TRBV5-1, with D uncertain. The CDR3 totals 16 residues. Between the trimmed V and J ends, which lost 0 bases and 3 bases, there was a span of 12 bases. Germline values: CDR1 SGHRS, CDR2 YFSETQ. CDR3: CASSLVVSTYTGELFF. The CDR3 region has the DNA TGCGCCAGCAGCTTGGTCGTCTCAACCTACACCGGGGAGCTGTTTTTT.

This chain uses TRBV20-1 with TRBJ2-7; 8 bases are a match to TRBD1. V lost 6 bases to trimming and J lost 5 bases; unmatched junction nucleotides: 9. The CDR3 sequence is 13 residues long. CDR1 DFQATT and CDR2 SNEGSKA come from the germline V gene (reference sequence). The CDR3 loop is CSARGRGPHEQYF. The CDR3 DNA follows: TGCAGTGCCAGGGGCAGGGGGCCCCACGAGCAGTACTTC.

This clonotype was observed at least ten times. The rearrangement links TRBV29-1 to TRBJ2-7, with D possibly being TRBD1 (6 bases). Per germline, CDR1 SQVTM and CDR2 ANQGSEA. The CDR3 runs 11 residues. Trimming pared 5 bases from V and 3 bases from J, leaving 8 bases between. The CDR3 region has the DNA TGCAGCGTTAGGGACAACTACGAGCAGTACTTC. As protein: CSVRDNYEQYF.

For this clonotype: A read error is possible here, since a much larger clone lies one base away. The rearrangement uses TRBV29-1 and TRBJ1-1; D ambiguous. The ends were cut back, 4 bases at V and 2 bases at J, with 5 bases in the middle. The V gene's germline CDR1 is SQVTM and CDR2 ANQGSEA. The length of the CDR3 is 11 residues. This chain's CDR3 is CSVGDNTEAFF. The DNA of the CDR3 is TGCAGCGTTGGAGACAACACTGAAGCTTTCTTT.

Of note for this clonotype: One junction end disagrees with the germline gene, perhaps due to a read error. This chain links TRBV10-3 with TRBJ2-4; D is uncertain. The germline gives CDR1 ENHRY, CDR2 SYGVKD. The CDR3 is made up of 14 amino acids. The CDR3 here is CAISGPEAKNTQYF. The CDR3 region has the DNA TGTGCCATCAGTGGCCCCGAAGCCAAAAACACTCAGTACTTC.

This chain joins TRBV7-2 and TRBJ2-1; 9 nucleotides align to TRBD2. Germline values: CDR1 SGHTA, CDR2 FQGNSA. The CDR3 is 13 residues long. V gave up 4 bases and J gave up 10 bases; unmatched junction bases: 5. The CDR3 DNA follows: TGTGCCAGCAGCTCGGAGCGGGGGGCCGAGCAGTTCTTC. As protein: CASSSERGAEQFF.

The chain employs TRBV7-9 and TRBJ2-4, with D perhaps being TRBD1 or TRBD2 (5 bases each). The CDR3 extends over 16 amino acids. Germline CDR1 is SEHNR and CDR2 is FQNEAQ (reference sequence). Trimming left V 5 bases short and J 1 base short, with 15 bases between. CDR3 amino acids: CASSRRDDWAKNIQYF. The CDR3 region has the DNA TGTGCCAGCAGCCGCCGGGACGACTGGGCCAAAAACATTCAGTACTTC.

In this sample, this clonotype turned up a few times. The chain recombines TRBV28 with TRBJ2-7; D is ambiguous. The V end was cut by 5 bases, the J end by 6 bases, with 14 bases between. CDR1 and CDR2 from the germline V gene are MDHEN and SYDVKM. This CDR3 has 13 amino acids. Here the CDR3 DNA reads TGTGCCAGCAGTCCTCACCCCTTAGGCGAGCAGTACTTC. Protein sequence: CASSPHPLGEQYF.

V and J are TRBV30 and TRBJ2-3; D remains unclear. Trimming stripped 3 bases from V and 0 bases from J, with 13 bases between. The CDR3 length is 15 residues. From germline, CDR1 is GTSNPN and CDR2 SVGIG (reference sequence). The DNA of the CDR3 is TGTGCCTGGAGCCCCCATCGCTCTAGCACAGATACGCAGTATTTT. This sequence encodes CAWSPHRSSTDTQYF.

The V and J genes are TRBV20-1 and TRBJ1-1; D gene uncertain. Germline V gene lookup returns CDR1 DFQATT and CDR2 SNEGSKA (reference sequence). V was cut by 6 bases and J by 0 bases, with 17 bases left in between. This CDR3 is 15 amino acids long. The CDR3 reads CSAHSGIVMNTEAFF. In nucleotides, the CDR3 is TGCAGTGCCCATTCGGGGATAGTGATGAACACTGAAGCTTTCTTT.

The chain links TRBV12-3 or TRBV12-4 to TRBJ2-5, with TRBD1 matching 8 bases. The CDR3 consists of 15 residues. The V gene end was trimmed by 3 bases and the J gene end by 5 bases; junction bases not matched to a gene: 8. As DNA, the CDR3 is TGTGCCAGCAGTTTGTCCTCAGGGGGCACGGAGACCCAGTACTTC. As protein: CASSLSSGGTETQYF.

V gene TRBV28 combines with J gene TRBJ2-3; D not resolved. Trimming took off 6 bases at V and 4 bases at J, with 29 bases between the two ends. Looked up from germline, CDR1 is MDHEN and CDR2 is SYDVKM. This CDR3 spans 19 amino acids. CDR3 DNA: TGTGCCAGCAGCCTAAGTCGAGCGATCAAGTCGGGCCTCGCAGATACGCAGTATTTT. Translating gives CASSLSRAIKSGLADTQYF. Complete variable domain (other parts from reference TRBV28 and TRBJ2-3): DVKVTQSSRYLVKRTGEKVFLECVQDMDHENMFWYRQDPGLGLRLIYFSYDVKMKEKGDIPEGYSVSREKKERFSLILESASTNQTSMYLCASSLSRAIKSGLADTQYFGPGTRLTVL.

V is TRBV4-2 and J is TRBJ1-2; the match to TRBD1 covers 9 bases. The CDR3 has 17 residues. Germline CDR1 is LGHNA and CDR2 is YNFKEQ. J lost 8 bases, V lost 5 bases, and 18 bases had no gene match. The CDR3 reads CASSKRDRDSAVGGYTF. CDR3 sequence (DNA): TGTGCCAGCAGCAAGCGGGACAGGGATAGTGCGGTAGGGGGCTACACCTTC.

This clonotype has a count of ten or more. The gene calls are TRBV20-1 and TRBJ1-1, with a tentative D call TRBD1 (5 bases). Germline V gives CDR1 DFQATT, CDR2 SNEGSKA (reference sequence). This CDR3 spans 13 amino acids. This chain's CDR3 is CIGAGTGNTEAFF. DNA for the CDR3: TGCATTGGGGCAGGGACGGGAAACACTGAAGCTTTCTTT.

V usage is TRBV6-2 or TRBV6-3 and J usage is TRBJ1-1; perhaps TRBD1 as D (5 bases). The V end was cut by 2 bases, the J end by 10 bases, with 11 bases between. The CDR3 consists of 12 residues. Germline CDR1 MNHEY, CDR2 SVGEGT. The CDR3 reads CASSYGGITAFF. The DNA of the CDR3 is TGTGCCAGCAGTTACGGGGGGATAACAGCTTTCTTT.

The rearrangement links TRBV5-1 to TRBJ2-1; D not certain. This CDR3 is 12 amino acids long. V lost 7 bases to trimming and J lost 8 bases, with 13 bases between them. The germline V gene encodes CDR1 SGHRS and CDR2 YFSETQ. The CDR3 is CASSPGLYEQFF. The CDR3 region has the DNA TGCGCCAGCTCCCCCGGCTTATATGAGCAGTTCTTC.

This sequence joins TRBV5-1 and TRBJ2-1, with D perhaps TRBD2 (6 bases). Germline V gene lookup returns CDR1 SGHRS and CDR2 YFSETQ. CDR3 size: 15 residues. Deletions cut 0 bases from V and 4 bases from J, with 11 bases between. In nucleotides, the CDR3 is TGCGCCAGCAGCTTGGTGTCGGGAGAGTACAATGAGCAGTTCTTC. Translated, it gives CASSLVSGEYNEQFF.

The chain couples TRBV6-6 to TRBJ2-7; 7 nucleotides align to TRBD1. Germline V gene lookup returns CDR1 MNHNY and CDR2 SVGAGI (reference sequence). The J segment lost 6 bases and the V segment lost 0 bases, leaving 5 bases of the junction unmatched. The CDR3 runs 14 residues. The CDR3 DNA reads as TGTGCCAGCAGTTACTCGGGACAGCCCTGCGAGCAGTACTTC. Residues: CASSYSGQPCEQYF.

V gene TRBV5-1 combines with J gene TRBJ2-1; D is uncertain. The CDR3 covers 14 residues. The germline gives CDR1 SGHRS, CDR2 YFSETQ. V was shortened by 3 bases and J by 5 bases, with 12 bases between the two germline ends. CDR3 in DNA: TGCGCCAGCAGCTCCTTTAAAGTAGACAATGAGCAGTTCTTC. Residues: CASSSFKVDNEQFF.

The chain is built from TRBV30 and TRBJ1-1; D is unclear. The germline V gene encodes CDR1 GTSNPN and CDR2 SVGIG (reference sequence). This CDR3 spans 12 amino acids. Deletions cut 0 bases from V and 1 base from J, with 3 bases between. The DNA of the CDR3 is TGTGCCTGGAGTGTGGGGAACACTGAAGCTTTCTTT. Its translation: CAWSVGNTEAFF.

CDR3 residues: CASRLRSNTEAFF. The CDR3 nucleotides read TGTGCCAGCCGGCTTCGTAGCAACACTGAAGCTTTCTTT. The V and J genes are TRBV7-2 and TRBJ1-1; D unresolved. Trimming removed 8 bases from V and 2 bases from J, with 12 bases in between. This CDR3 spans 13 amino acids. Looked up from germline, CDR1 is SGHTA and CDR2 is FQGNSA.

Written as DNA, the CDR3 is TGTGCCAGCAGCAGACGGACAGGGGAGGACGAGCAGTACTTC. Translation: CASSRRTGEDEQYF. The V gene is TRBV3-1, the J gene TRBJ2-4; 9 bases match TRBD1. The better agreement between TRBJ2-7 and the DNA end casts doubt on the J call. The CDR3 covers 14 residues. Germline V lookup: CDR1 LGHDT, CDR2 YNNKEL (reference sequence).

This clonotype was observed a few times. CDR3 residues: CASTGTGPAKTQYF. CDR3 sequence (DNA): TGTGCCAGTACCGGGACAGGGCCCGCGAAGACCCAGTACTTC. This chain connects TRBV6-5 to TRBJ2-5; TRBD1 matches 9 bases. The J segment lost 6 bases and the V segment lost 9 bases, leaving 11 bases of the junction unmatched. The CDR3 runs to 14 residues. Germline V gene data show CDR1 as MNHEY and CDR2 as SVGAGI.

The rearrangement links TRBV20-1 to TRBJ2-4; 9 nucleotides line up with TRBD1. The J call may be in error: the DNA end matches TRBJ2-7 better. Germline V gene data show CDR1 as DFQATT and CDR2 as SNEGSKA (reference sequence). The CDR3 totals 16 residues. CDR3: CSAPPGPGQGLYEQYF. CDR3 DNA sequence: TGCAGTGCTCCCCCGGGCCCGGGACAGGGTCTCTACGAGCAGTACTTC.

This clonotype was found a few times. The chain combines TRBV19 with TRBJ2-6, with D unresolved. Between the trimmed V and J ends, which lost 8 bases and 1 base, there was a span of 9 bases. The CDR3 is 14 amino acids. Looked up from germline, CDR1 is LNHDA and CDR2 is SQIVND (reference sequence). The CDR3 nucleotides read TGTGCCAGTGAGTTAATGTCTGGGGCCAACGTCCTGACTTTC. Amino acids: CASELMSGANVLTF. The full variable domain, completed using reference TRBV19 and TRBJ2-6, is DGGITQSPKYLFRKEGQNVTLSCEQNLNHDAMYWYRQDPGQGLRLIYYSQIVNDFQKGDIAEGYSVSREKKESFPLTVTSAQKNPTAFYLCASELMSGANVLTFGAGSRLTVL.

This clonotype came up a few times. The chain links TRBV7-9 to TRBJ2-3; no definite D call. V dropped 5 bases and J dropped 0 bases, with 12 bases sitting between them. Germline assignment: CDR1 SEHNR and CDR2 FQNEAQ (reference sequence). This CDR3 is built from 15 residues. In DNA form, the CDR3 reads TGTGCCAGCAGCGCCTACTCGGATAGCACAGATACGCAGTATTTT. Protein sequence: CASSAYSDSTDTQYF.

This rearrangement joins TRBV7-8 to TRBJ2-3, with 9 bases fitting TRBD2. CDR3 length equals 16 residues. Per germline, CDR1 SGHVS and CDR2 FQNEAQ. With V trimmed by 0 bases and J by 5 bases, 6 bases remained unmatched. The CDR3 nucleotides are TGTGCCAGCAGCTTAGCGAGCGGACTAGCGATAGATACGCAGTATTTT. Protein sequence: CASSLASGLAIDTQYF.